Following are 6 T cell receptor beta chains from one sample sequenced in a study of blood T cell repertoires in COVID-19. Measured with immunoSEQ multiplex PCR; TCRdb has only the in-frame clones, and not every one. The profile shows about 170,000 clones, roughly 86% of them singletons. Input material: peripheral blood. The receptors come from a man between 65 and 85 years old with acute or convalescent COVID-19.

The chain couples TRBV5-1 to TRBJ2-7; 8 bases are a match to TRBD1. This CDR3 comprises 14 residues. Germline V gives CDR1 SGHRS, CDR2 YFSETQ. J was trimmed by 2 bases and V by 0 bases; bases with no gene match: 1. The DNA of the CDR3 is TGCGCCAGCAGCTTGGAGGGACAGGCCTACGAGCAGTACTTC. Its translation is CASSLEGQAYEQYF.

V gene TRBV29-1 combines with J gene TRBJ2-5; 8 nucleotides agree with TRBD1. CDR1 SQVTM and CDR2 ANQGSEA come from the germline V gene. V gave up 5 bases and J gave up 5 bases; unmatched junction bases: 4. The CDR3 sequence is 12 residues long. The CDR3 sequence is CSVTTGGETQYF. CDR3 coding DNA: TGCAGCGTTACCACAGGGGGTGAGACCCAGTACTTC.

The chain uses TRBV2 and TRBJ1-6, with TRBD1 identical over 7 bases. V shed 5 bases, J shed 4 bases, and the junction held 5 bases outside the gene matches. Germline CDR1 reads SNHLY; CDR2 reads FYNNEI. This CDR3 region has 15 residues. For the CDR3, the DNA is TGTGCCAGCAGTATCCGGGACAGATATAATTCACCCCTCCACTTT. Translation: CASSIRDRYNSPLHF.

In nucleotides, the CDR3 is TGTGCCAGCAACAGGGATCAGGGCTATGGCTACACCTTC. Amino acids: CASNRDQGYGYTF. The chain couples TRBV2 to TRBJ1-2, with D possibly matching TRBD1 (6 bases). Germline V gene data show CDR1 as SNHLY and CDR2 as FYNNEI. Trimming stripped 7 bases from V and 4 bases from J, with 13 bases between. The CDR3 runs 13 residues.

CDR3 nucleotide sequence: TGTGCCAGCACCCCGGATCGGTGGGGGCTGCTAAATCAGCCCCAGCATTTT. The encoded protein is CASTPDRWGLLNQPQHF. The chain uses TRBV28 and TRBJ1-5, with D possibly being TRBD1 (6 bases). The germline gives CDR1 MDHEN, CDR2 SYDVKM. Trimming shortened V by 7 bases and J by 4 bases, and 23 bases separated the two germline ends. The CDR3 is 17 residues long.

The chain combines TRBV28 with TRBJ2-3, with 8 positions matching TRBD2. The CDR3 has 16 amino acids. CDR1 and CDR2 (germline): MDHEN, SYDVKM. The junction had 6 bases not matched to a gene; V was cut back by 4 bases and J by 0 bases. CDR3 amino acids: CASSSPGTRSTDTQYF. Written as DNA, the CDR3 is TGTGCCAGCAGTTCCCCCGGGACTAGGAGCACAGATACGCAGTATTTT. Full variable domain (remainder filled in from reference TRBV28 and TRBJ2-3): DVKVTQSSRYLVKRTGEKVFLECVQDMDHENMFWYRQDPGLGLRLIYFSYDVKMKEKGDIPEGYSVSREKKERFSLILESASTNQTSMYLCASSSPGTRSTDTQYFGPGTRLTVL.